The next 6 T cell receptor beta chains were all read from a single sample in a study of human T cells and chemical hapten exposure. TCRdb reprocessed the RACE reads via MiXCR and lists one record per CDR3 protein. This sample yields tens of thousands of distinct CDR3 sequences, of which 8.5% to 14% are seen a single time; 1.4% belongs to the top ten. Time point defined: patch test 3, about 24 weeks after DPC sensitization. Regarding treatment: therapeutic diphenylcyclopropenone sensitization with weekly scalp DPC. Specimen: whole blood, collected in connection with sensitization to the hapten diphenylcyclopropenone (DPC). The receptor set was obtained from a woman in her 50s with alopecia areata. Some clones in this sample may be carry-over from other donors' samples.

V usage is TRBV20-1 and J usage is TRBJ1-5, with a possible D match to TRBD1 (6 bases). Trimming cost V 1 base and J 3 bases, with 16 bases left between them. The germline V gene encodes CDR1 DFQATT and CDR2 SNEGSKA (reference sequence). The CDR3 loop spans 16 amino acids. CDR3 loop: CSARVRSKGVNQPQHF. CDR3 sequence (DNA): TGCAGTGCTAGAGTCCGAAGCAAGGGGGTCAATCAGCCCCAGCATTTT.

The CDR3 region has the DNA TGTGCCAGCAGCCAAGATTTGGCGGGCTCCTATAATTCACCCCTCCACTTT. Its translation: CASSQDLAGSYNSPLHF. The chain couples TRBV4-2 to TRBJ1-6; D gene unclear. V lost 0 bases, J lost 0 bases, and 9 bases lay in between. The CDR3 length is 17 residues. Germline lookup yields CDR1 LGHNA and CDR2 YNFKEQ.

V gene TRBV20-1 combines with J gene TRBJ2-7; possibly TRBD1 for D (6 bases). Germline V gives CDR1 DFQATT, CDR2 SNEGSKA (reference sequence). The CDR3 is made up of 13 amino acids. Trimming stripped 6 bases from V and 4 bases from J, with 16 bases between. In DNA, the CDR3 is TGCAGTGCCCTCGGACAGCAGTATTACGAGCAGTACTTC. Its translation is CSALGQQYYEQYF.

The sample holds a few counts of this clonotype. This sequence joins TRBV5-1 and TRBJ2-2; D may correspond to TRBD1 or TRBD2 (6 bases each). The CDR3 is 16 residues long. Trimming removed 4 bases at V and 1 base at J, with 14 bases between. Germline values: CDR1 SGHRS, CDR2 YFSETQ. The CDR3 DNA follows: TGCGCCAGCAGCCAGGGGACTTTAATGAACACCGGGGAGCTGTTTTTT. It encodes CASSQGTLMNTGELFF.

This clonotype was counted many times. V gene TRBV20-1 combines with J gene TRBJ2-7; perhaps TRBD1 as D (6 bases). With 5 bases removed from V and 0 bases from J, the gap between germline ends came to 11 bases. The CDR3 covers 13 residues. In germline, CDR1 is DFQATT, CDR2 SNEGSKA (reference sequence). Written as DNA, the CDR3 is TGCAGTGCTGACCGGGACATCTCCTACGAGCAGTACTTC. Its protein product is CSADRDISYEQYF.

There are many counts of this clonotype. The rearrangement links TRBV28 to TRBJ1-2; D is perhaps TRBD1 (5 bases). The ends were cut back, 6 bases at V and 2 bases at J, with 22 bases in the middle. The germline gives CDR1 MDHEN, CDR2 SYDVKM. CDR3 length: 17 residues. The CDR3 here is CASSTTLRGPTNYGYTF. The CDR3, as DNA: TGTGCCAGCAGCACGACCCTAAGGGGACCGACCAACTATGGCTACACCTTC.